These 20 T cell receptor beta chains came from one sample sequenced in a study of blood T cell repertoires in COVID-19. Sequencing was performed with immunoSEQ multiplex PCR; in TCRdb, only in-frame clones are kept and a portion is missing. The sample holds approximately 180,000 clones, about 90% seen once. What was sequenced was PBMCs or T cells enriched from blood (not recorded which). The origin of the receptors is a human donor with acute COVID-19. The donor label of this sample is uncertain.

CDR3 in amino acids: CAWCSATGAGELFF. Here the CDR3 DNA reads TGTGCCTGGTGTTCCGCGACTGGCGCCGGGGAGCTGTTTTTT. The chain recombines TRBV30 with TRBJ2-2, with no clear D. The CDR3 covers 14 residues. V was pared by 5 bases and J by 6 bases, with 16 bases between. Germline V lookup: CDR1 GTSNPN, CDR2 SVGIG (reference sequence).

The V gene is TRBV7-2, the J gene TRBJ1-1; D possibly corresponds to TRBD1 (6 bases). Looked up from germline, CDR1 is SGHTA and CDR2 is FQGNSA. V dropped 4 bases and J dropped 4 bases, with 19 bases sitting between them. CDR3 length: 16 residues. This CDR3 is CASSSLPGGGRTEAFF. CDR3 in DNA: TGTGCCAGCAGCTCACTACCGGGGGGCGGGCGCACTGAAGCTTTCTTT.

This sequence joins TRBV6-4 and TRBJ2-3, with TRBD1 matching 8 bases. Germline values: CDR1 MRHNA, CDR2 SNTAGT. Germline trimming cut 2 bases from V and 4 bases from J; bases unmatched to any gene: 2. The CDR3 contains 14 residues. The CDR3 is CASSDGQGSDTQYF. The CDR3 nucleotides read TGTGCCAGCAGTGACGGACAGGGATCAGATACGCAGTATTTT.

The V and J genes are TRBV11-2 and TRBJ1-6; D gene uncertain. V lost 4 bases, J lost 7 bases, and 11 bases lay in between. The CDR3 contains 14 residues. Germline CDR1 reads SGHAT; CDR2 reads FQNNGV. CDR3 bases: TGTGCCAGCAGCTCTGGACTCGAGAATTCACCCCTCCACTTT. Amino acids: CASSSGLENSPLHF.

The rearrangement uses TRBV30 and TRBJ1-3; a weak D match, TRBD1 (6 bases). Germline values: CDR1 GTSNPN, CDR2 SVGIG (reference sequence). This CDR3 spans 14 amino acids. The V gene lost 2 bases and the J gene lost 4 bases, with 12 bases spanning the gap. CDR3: CAWSRPGQGNTIYF. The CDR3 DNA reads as TGTGCCTGGAGTCGCCCCGGACAGGGAAACACCATATATTTT.

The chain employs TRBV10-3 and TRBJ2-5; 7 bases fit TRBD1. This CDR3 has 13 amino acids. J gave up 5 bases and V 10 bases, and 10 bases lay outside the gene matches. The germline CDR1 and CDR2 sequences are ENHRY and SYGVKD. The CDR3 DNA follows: TGTGCCACGTCAGGGGGAGAAGAGGAGACCCAGTACTTC. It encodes CATSGGEEETQYF.

The CDR3 DNA reads TGTGCCAGTAGTATCCCCGGGACTAGCGGGGTCAATGAGCAGTTCTTC. This encodes CASSIPGTSGVNEQFF. The chain recombines TRBV19 with TRBJ2-1, with 13 bases that match TRBD2. The CDR3 loop spans 16 amino acids. V lost 3 bases, J lost 6 bases, and 5 bases stayed unmatched. Germline V CDR1 and CDR2: LNHDA, SQIVND (reference sequence). Complete variable domain (other parts from reference TRBV19 and TRBJ2-1): DGGITQSPKYLFRKEGQNVTLSCEQNLNHDAMYWYRQDPGQGLRLIYYSQIVNDFQKGDIAEGYSVSREKKESFPLTVTSAQKNPTAFYLCASSIPGTSGVNEQFFGPGTRLTVL.

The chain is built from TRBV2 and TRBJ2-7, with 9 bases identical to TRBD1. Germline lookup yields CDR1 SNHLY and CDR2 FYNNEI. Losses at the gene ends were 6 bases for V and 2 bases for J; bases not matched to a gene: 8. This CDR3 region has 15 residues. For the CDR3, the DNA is TGTGCCAGCAGAATCTCCGGGACAGGGCCCTACGAGCAGTACTTC. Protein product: CASRISGTGPYEQYF.

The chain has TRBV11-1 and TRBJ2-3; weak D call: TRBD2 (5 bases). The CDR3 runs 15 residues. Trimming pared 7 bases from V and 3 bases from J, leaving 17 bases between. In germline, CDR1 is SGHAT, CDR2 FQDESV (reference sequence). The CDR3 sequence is CASNLREQVTDTQYF. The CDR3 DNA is TGTGCCAGCAACCTTAGGGAGCAGGTAACAGATACGCAGTATTTT.

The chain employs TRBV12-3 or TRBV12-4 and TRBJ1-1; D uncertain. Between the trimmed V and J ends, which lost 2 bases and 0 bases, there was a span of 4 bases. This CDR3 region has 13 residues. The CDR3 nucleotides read TGTGCCAGCAGTTTACGTATGAACACTGAAGCTTTCTTT. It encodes CASSLRMNTEAFF.

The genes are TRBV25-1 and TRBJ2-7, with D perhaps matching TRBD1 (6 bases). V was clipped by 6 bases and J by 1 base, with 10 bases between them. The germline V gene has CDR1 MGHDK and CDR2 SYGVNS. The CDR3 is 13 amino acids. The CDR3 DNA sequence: TGTGCCAGCAGCCGGGACACATCCTACGAGCAGTACTTC. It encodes CASSRDTSYEQYF.

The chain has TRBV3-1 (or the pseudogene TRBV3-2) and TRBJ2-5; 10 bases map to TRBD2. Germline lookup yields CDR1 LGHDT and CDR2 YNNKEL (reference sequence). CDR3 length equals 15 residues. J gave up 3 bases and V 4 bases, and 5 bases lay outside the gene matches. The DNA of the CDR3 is TGTGCCAGCAGCCTTAGCGGGGGGTCCAAAGAGACCCAGTACTTC. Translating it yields CASSLSGGSKETQYF.

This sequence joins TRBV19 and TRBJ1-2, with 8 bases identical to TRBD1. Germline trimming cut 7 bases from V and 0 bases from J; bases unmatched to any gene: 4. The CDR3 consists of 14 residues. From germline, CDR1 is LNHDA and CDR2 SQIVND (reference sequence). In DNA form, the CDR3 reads TGTGCCAGTACGGGACAGGTAGCTAACTATGGCTACACCTTC. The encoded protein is CASTGQVANYGYTF.

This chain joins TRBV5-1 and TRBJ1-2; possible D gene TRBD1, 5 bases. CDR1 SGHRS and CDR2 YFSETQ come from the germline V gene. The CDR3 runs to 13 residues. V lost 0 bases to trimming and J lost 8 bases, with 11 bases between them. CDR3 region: CASSLAGNWGYTF. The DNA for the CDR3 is TGCGCCAGCAGCTTGGCAGGGAATTGGGGCTACACCTTC.

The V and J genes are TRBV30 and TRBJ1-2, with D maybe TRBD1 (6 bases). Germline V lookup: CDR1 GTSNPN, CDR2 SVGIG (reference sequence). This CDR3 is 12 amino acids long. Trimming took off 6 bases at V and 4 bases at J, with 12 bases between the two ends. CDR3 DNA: TGTGCCTGCCTCACAGGGTTCTATGGCTACACCTTC. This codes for CACLTGFYGYTF.

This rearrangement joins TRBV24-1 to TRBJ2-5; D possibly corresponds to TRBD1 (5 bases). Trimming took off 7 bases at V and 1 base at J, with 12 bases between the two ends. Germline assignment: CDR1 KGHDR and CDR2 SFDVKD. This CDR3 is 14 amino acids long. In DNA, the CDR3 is TGTGCCACCAGCCCGCAGGGTATCCAAGAGACCCAGTACTTC. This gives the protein CATSPQGIQETQYF.

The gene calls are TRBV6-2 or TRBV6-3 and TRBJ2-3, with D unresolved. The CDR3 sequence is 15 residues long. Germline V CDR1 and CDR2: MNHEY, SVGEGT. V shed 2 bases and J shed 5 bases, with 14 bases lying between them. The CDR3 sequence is CASSYPRGSRDTQYF. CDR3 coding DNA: TGTGCCAGCAGTTACCCTCGAGGAAGCCGAGATACGCAGTATTTT.

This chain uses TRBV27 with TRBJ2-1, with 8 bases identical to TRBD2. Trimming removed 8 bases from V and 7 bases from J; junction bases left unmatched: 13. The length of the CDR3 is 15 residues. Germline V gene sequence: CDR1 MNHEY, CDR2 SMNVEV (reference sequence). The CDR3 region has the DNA TGTGCCAGCCGACGGGGGGGTCCGATTGGGAATGAGCAGTTCTTC. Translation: CASRRGGPIGNEQFF.

The DNA of the CDR3 is TGTGCCAGCAGCTTTCCGGGACAGGGAATGTATGAGCAGTTCTTC. Amino acid sequence: CASSFPGQGMYEQFF. The chain couples TRBV7-9 to TRBJ2-1; 9 nucleotides align to TRBD1. Germline V gene lookup returns CDR1 SEHNR and CDR2 FQNEAQ (reference sequence). V shed 3 bases and J 8 bases; nucleotides not matched to a gene: 8. The CDR3 has 15 residues.

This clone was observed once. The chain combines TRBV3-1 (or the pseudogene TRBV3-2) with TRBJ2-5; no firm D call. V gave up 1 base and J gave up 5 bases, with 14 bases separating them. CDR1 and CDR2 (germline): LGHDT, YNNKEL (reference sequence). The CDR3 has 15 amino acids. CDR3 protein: CASSQGPGTGETQYF. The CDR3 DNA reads TGTGCCAGCAGCCAAGGGCCGGGTACCGGCGAGACCCAGTACTTC.